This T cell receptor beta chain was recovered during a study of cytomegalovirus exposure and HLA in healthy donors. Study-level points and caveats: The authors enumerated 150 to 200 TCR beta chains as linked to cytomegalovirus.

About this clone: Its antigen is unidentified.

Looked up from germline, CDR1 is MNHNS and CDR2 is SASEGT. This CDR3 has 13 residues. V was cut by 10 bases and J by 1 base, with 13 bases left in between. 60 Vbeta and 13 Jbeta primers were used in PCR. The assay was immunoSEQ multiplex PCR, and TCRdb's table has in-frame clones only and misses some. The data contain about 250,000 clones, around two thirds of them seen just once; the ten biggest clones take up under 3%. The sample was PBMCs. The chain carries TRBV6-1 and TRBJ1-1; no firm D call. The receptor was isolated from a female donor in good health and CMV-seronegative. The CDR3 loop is CATSSGRNTEAFF. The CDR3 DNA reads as TGTGCCACCTCGTCGGGGAGGAACACTGAAGCTTTCTTT.